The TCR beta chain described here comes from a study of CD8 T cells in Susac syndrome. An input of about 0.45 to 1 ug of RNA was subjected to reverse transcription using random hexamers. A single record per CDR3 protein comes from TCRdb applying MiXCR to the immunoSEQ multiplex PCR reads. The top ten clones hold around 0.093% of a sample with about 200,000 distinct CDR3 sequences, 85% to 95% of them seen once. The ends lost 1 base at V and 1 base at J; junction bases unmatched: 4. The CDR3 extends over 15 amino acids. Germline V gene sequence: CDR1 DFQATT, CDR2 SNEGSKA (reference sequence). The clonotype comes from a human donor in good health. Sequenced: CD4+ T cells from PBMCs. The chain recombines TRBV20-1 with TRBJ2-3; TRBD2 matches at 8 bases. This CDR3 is CSARGGAGGTDTQYF. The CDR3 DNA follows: TGCAGTGCTAGAGGGGGAGCGGGGGGCACAGATACGCAGTATTTT.